This TCR beta chain was found in a study of low-dose radiotherapy and immunotherapy resistance in tumors. Looking at the study overall: Fractions of 0.5 Gy went to Cohort 1 every 2 weeks, totaling 6.5 Gy. Cohort 2, a group dosed every two weeks at 1 Gy per fraction, received 13 Gy in total over 26 weeks.

Administered to the donors were nivolumab, ipilimumab, aspirin, low-dose cyclophosphamide and low-dose radiotherapy. This CDR3 contains 12 residues. CDR1 is MDHEN and CDR2 is SYDVKM in the germline V gene. Trimming pared 8 bases from V and 1 base from J, leaving 7 bases between. Priming of first-strand cDNA relied on TRAV- and TRBV-specific primers (covering alpha and beta chains). A constant-region primer paired with the V-primer adapter amplified TCRs over about 20 PCR cycles. TCRdb reprocessed the reads with MiXCR, giving one entry per CDR3 protein. Among some 16,000 distinct CDR3 sequences listed, 70% were seen once.

The sequence was collected from a human donor with advanced metastatic prostate, ovarian, gallbladder or colorectal cancer (not recorded which). This table probably holds off-target reads from a library built for another chain. The chain combines TRBV28 with TRBJ2-3, with D tentatively TRBD2 (5 bases). CDR3 nucleotides: TGTGCCAGCGGGCGGGGCACAGATACGCAGTATTTT. This translates into CASGRGTDTQYF.